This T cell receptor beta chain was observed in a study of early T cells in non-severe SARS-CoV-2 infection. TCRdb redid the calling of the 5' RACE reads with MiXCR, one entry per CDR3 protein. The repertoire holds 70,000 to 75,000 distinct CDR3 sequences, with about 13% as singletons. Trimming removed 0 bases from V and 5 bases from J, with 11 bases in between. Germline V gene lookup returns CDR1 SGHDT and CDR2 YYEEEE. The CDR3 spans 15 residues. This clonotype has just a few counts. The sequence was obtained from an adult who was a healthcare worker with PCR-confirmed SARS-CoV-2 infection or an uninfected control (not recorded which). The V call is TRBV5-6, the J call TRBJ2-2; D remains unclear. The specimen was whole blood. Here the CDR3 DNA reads TGTGCCAGCAGCTTGGCGACCCGTAGGACCGGGGAGCTGTTTTTT. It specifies CASSLATRRTGELFF.